This TCR beta chain came from a study of cytomegalovirus exposure and HLA in healthy donors. Study-level information: Assignment to the Caucasian-associated ancestry cluster applied to approximately 80% of the approximately 400 genotyped donors.

Study outcomes and limitations: In an earlier analysis, most TCR beta V segments were productive about 90% or about 30% of the time. Follow-up analysis seemed to connect common viral pathogens with several of the most significant clusters identified.

Comments on this clone: The antigen remains unidentified.

A multiplex PCR was run with 60 Vbeta primers and 13 Jbeta primers. The assay was immunoSEQ multiplex PCR, and TCRdb's table has in-frame clones only and misses some. The repertoire holds 85,000 to 100,000 clones, with approximately 78% as singletons. This cohort consisted of healthy bone marrow donors. This CDR3 is built from 10 residues. Germline V gives CDR1 MRHNA, CDR2 SNTAGT. V lost 7 bases and J lost 7, with 5 bases in between. The chain joins TRBV6-4 to TRBJ2-1, with no clear D. This receptor was identified in a woman aged 60-70 years in good health and CMV-seronegative. The material sequenced was PBMCs. The chain's CDR3 is CASKPNEQFF. CDR3 coding DNA: TGTGCCAGCAAGCCTAATGAGCAGTTCTTC.